This T cell receptor beta chain was documented in a study of T cell responses to AZD1222 COVID-19 vaccine. Regarding the study as a whole: Donors were largely white British and mainly female; clonal diversity was possibly underestimated.

CDR3 length equals 16 residues. Germline V gene data show CDR1 as LNHDA and CDR2 as SQIVND (reference sequence). V lost 4 bases, J lost 5 bases, and 12 bases stayed unmatched. On this clone itself: What it binds is not known.

Produced via immunoSEQ multiplex PCR; TCRdb's table is partial and in-frame only. Of over 150,000 clones in the sample, 90% are singletons; the top ten hold more than 1.3%. The chain links TRBV19 to TRBJ2-3; 7 bases fit TRBD2. Sequences were derived from peripheral blood, sampled on day 0 of AZD1222 vaccination. The TCR was taken from an adult in good health. CDR3 in DNA: TGTGCCAGTAGTAGGCAAGCGGGGTTGTCCATAGATACGCAGTATTTT. Protein sequence: CASSRQAGLSIDTQYF. Based on the CDR3 plus reference TRBV19 and TRBJ2-3, the full variable domain is DGGITQSPKYLFRKEGQNVTLSCEQNLNHDAMYWYRQDPGQGLRLIYYSQIVNDFQKGDIAEGYSVSREKKESFPLTVTSAQKNPTAFYLCASSRQAGLSIDTQYFGPGTRLTVL.